This T cell receptor beta chain derives from a study of Ad26.COV2.S vaccination and SARS-CoV-2 variants. Trimming removed 5 bases from V and 2 bases from J, with 12 bases in between. In germline, CDR1 is SGHTA, CDR2 FQGNSA. The CDR3 is 15 amino acids. This table comes from immunoSEQ multiplex PCR, and its TCRdb copy is limited to in-frame clones, with some not included. The sample holds roughly 100,000 clones, around 81% seen once. Broader study findings: Responses of spike-specific T cells (both CD8+ and CD4+) reportedly showed substantial breadth after vaccination.

As concerns this clone: Its matching antigen is unknown.

The TCR was taken from a human donor who had recovered from COVID-19. V gene TRBV7-2 combines with J gene TRBJ2-2; no clear D. The sequencing used peripheral blood, collected after recovery from COVID-19. This CDR3 reads CASSAPVRNTGELFF. CDR3 nucleotides: TGTGCCAGCAGCGCCCCCGTTCGAAACACCGGGGAGCTGTTTTTT.